This is a list of T cell receptor beta chains from one sample in a study of OX40 agonist ivuxolimab in advanced cancers. Only in-frame clones appear in the TCRdb table, and some are missing; sequencing was by immunoSEQ multiplex PCR. The repertoire includes about 60,000 clones, 91% of them detected once, and around 4% sits in the top ten. The input for sequencing was CD4+ or CD8+ T cells sorted from blood, taken in a trial of the OX40 agonist ivuxolimab. Receptor source: an adult with an advanced solid tumor such as melanoma, head and neck, liver or kidney cancer. CDR3s leave out the opening cysteine and the closing phenylalanine or tryptophan. Each record gives: CDR3 length, V gene, CDR3 protein.

12 | TRBV28 | ASSLARANTEAF
14 | TRBV7-6 | ASSLAGQGFNNEQF
13 | TRBV5-4 | ASSMRLANTGELF
14 | TRBV27 | ASSLMQGSGANVLT
11 | TRBV5-6 | ASSPILLSEQF
13 | TRBV27 | ASKVLAGGYNEQF
16 | TRBV7-6 | ASSLAFGGGSGANVLT
13 | TRBV6-5 | ASSPTTGAVYGYT
11 | TRBV7-9 | ASTGDRDQPQH
10 | TRBV11-3 | ASSLEFDEQF
14 | TRBV10-3 | AISESGSGRGSEQF
12 | TRBV28 | ASSPNEANYGYT
12 | TRBV4-1 | ASSPGQGDTEAF
12 | TRBV29-1 | SVEDTSGRTEAF
13 | TRBV29-1 | SVEDRDMASEKLF
12 | TRBV27 | ASSFGGLQETQY
14 | TRBV28 | ASSSPGLAGLGTQY
11 | TRBV19 | ASSIVMNTEAF
10 | TRBV9 | ASSRTADTQY
14 | TRBV7-6 | ASSLGTSGTINEQY
13 | TRBV6-6 | ASSIPTGLNEKLF
12 | TRBV27 | ASSFTPIYNEQF
10 | TRBV27 | ASSWTGGEQY
12 | TRBV4-1 | ASSQAPSGTGLF
12 | TRBV28 | ASSYRRSTDTQY
13 | TRBV5-1 | ASSFPWENTGELF
12 | TRBV6-5 | ASSPMGGWTEAF
10 | TRBV9 | ASSVPGNTIY
15 | TRBV15 | ATSSPLGQAGYYGYT
12 | TRBV7-9 | ASSAGDRSTEAF
13 | TRBV7-2 | ASSPGLYSNQPQH
15 | TRBV11-1 | ASSLARGQGATDTQY
13 | TRBV5-5 | ASSLVLTEPYEQY
14 | TRBV27 | ASSQGTSVNTGELF
12 | TRBV6-6 | ASSSWTGATEAF
9 | TRBV11-2 | ASSSPLEQY
12 | TRBV27 | ASSPGTVHQPQH
10 | TRBV27 | ASSPDYLEQF
13 | TRBV6-5 | ASSYMWKNNEKLF
10 | TRBV10-3 | AITEGDREAF
13 | TRBV7-8 | ASSFDGTGSDEQF
14 | TRBV28 | ASSGRQGQPSGELF
13 | TRBV15 | ATSRDGTGWNEQF
14 | TRBV28 | ASGEFRDSKRWEQY
14 | TRBV4-3 | ASSLTMTESGNTIY
11 | TRBV14 | ASSLQTNEKLF
12 | TRBV5-1 | ASSLVGEHNEQF
11 | TRBV7-2 | ASSPWYLDTQY
11 | TRBV9 | ASSVGREPGYT
12 | TRBV7-9 | ASSPNGVNQPQH
10 | TRBV7-9 | ASSLEGDEQF
15 | TRBV4-3 | ASSHFPLGRNTGELF
13 | TRBV7-8 | ASSLGAGSYNEQF
13 | TRBV4-2 | ASSQSTEGYYEQY